Described below is a single T cell receptor (beta chain) sequence and its context. Its antigen is unknown. The V gene lost 5 bases and the J gene lost 0 bases, with 7 bases spanning the gap. The CDR3 runs 13 residues. From germline, CDR1 is MNHEY and CDR2 SMNVEV (reference sequence). Here immunoSEQ multiplex PCR was the method, and the copy in TCRdb shows in-frame clones only, minus some. The sample consists of around 63,000 clones, over 75% of them appearing once. The sample is drawn from a study of T cell responses to AZD1222 COVID-19 vaccine. Study overall: Second doses at about 4 or about 12 weeks were pooled.

Study-level points and caveats: Reports indicate that nearly half of spike-specific TCRs are directed at unmutated variant regions. A mostly white British donor set with more females was recruited, and clonal diversity was possibly underestimated.

This specimen consisted of peripheral blood, obtained on day 0 of AZD1222 vaccination. The chain joins TRBV27 to TRBJ2-5, with D hard to call. The source is an adult in good health. CDR3 region: CASSLYYQETQYF. The CDR3 coding sequence is TGTGCCAGCAGTCTCTACTACCAAGAGACCCAGTACTTC.